This TCR beta chain was identified in a study of early T cells in non-severe SARS-CoV-2 infection. General observations from the study: The study's VDJdb matching favored anti-spike CD8 responses and missed private and CD4 specificities.

Turning to this clonotype: The antigen is undetermined.

Tagging with unique molecular identifiers was applied to individual cDNA molecules. TCRdb ran MiXCR on the 5' RACE reads and lists one entry per CDR3 protein. The sample lists over 80,000 distinct CDR3 sequences, roughly 12% occurring once. The V gene's germline CDR1 is SGDLS and CDR2 YYNGEE. CDR3 length: 15 amino acids. Trimming took 4 bases from V and 3 from J; bases not matched to a gene: 10. The J gene is TRBJ2-7, the V gene TRBV9; TRBD1 matches at 7 bases. This specimen was whole blood, taken at baseline. The TCR was taken from an adult who was a healthcare worker with PCR-confirmed SARS-CoV-2 infection or an uninfected control (not recorded which). CDR3 sequence reads: CASSQDRAPHYEQYF. The CDR3 DNA is TGTGCCAGCAGCCAAGACAGGGCGCCCCACTACGAGCAGTACTTC.